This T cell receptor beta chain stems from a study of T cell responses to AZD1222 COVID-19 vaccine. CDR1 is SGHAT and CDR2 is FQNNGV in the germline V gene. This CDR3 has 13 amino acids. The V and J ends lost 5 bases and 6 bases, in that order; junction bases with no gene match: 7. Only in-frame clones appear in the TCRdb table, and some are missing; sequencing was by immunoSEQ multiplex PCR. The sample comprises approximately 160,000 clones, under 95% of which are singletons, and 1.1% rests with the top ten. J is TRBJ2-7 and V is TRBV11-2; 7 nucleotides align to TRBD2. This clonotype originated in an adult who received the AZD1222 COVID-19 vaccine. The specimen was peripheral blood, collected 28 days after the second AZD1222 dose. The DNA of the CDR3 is TGTGCCAGCAGCCGTGGAACGGGGGGCGAGCAGTACTTC. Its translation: CASSRGTGGEQYF. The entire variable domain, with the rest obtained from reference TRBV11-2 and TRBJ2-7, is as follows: EAGVAQSPRYKIIEKRQSVAFWCNPISGHATLYWYQQILGQGPKLLIQFQNNGVVDDSQLPKDRFSAERLKGVDSTLKIQPAKLEDSAVYLCASSRGTGGEQYFGPGTRLTVT.